One and the same sample provided the 32 T cell receptor beta chains below, sequenced in a study of STAT5B mutations in CD4+ large granular lymphocyte leukemia. The data were produced by immunoSEQ multiplex PCR, yet TCRdb's version contains in-frame clones alone and is incomplete. The repertoire has thousands of clones, roughly 70% of them found once; the top ten carry roughly 2%. The source material was PBMCs. These receptors originate from a woman in her 70s with CD4+ T-cell large granular lymphocyte leukemia.

V usage is TRBV15 and J usage is TRBJ2-3; either TRBD1 or TRBD2 may fit D (6 bases each). V lost 6 bases and J lost 6, with 10 bases in between. CDR1 is LNHNV, CDR2 YYDKDF, per germline (reference sequence). The CDR3 covers 12 residues. Written as DNA, the CDR3 is TGTGCCACCAGTACGGGGGCGGATACGCAGTATTTT. Its translation is CATSTGADTQYF.

The rearrangement joins TRBV29-1 to TRBJ2-5, with TRBD2 matching over 8 bases. From germline, CDR1 is SQVTM and CDR2 ANQGSEA. V lost 5 bases, J lost 2 bases, and 7 bases stayed unmatched. This CDR3 comprises 14 residues. The CDR3 DNA reads as TGCAGCGTTCCCGGGGGGGGTCGACAAGAGACCCAGTACTTC. As protein: CSVPGGGRQETQYF. Full variable domain (missing parts from reference TRBV29-1 and TRBJ2-5): SAVISQKPSRDICQRGTSLTIQCQVDSQVTMMFWYRQQPGQSLTLIATANQGSEATYESGFVIDKFPISRPNLTFSTLTVSNMSPEDSSIYLCSVPGGGRQETQYFGPGTRLLVL.

The CDR3: CASRAGQLLAGNTIYF. The CDR3 DNA follows: TGTGCCAGCAGGGCGGGACAGCTCCTGGCTGGAAACACCATATATTTT. The chain is built from TRBV28 and TRBJ1-3, with 7 bases lining up with TRBD1. This CDR3 has 16 amino acids. The ends lost 6 bases at V and 2 bases at J; junction bases unmatched: 10. CDR1 and CDR2 from the germline V gene are MDHEN and SYDVKM.

V usage is TRBV5-1 and J usage is TRBJ2-7; D is possibly TRBD1 or TRBD2 (6 bases each). The CDR3 length is 15 residues. The germline CDR1 and CDR2 sequences are SGHRS and YFSETQ. Trimming took 1 base from V and 6 from J, leaving 17 bases between them. CDR3 nucleotides: TGCGCCAGCAGCTTGCCGGGGGCCGGGGCACTCGAGCAGTACTTC. Amino acid sequence: CASSLPGAGALEQYF.

This clone was found a few times. The CDR3: CASSVPQGPSVSFF. The CDR3 nucleotides are TGTGCCAGCAGCGTTCCTCAGGGGCCATCTGTGTCTTTCTTT. V gene TRBV9 combines with J gene TRBJ1-1; maybe TRBD1 (6 bases). The ends were cut back, 2 bases at V and 12 bases at J, with 20 bases in the middle. The V gene's germline CDR1 is SGDLS and CDR2 YYNGEE. The CDR3 consists of 14 residues.

V usage is TRBV2 and J usage is TRBJ2-1; 8 nucleotides line up with TRBD1. V trimming: 4 bases; J trimming: 2 bases; junction bases outside the gene matches: 7. The CDR3 is 16 amino acids. Germline V CDR1 and CDR2: SNHLY, FYNNEI. The CDR3 DNA is TGTGCCAGCAGTGCTTTGAGACAGGGGACCTACAATGAGCAGTTCTTC. Translation: CASSALRQGTYNEQFF.

This clone has just a few counts. The chain has TRBV10-3 and TRBJ1-1, with D uncertain. Deletions cut 0 bases from V and 7 bases from J, with 9 bases between. The CDR3 is 13 residues long. The germline V gene has CDR1 ENHRY and CDR2 SYGVKD. For the CDR3, the DNA is TGTGCCATCAGTGAGTCGGAGGGCGGTGAAGCTTTCTTT. This translates into CAISESEGGEAFF.

J is TRBJ2-1 and V is TRBV14, with 9 nucleotides matching TRBD2. CDR1 and CDR2 (germline): SGHDN, FVKESK. The CDR3 length is 16 residues. J lost 4 bases, V lost 0 bases, and 4 bases had no gene match. The CDR3 DNA reads TGTGCCAGCAGCCAAGATGGTAGCGGGGGTTACAATGAGCAGTTCTTC. Encoded protein: CASSQDGSGGYNEQFF. Filled out from reference TRBV14 and TRBJ2-1, the complete variable domain reads EAGVTQFPSHSVIEKGQTVTLRCDPISGHDNLYWYRRVMGKEIKFLLHFVKESKQDESGMPNNRFLAERTGGTYSTLKVQPAELEDSGVYFCASSQDGSGGYNEQFFGPGTRLTVL.

J is TRBJ1-2 and V is TRBV29-1; no definite D call. Trimming stripped 0 bases from V and 4 bases from J, with 12 bases between. Germline lookup yields CDR1 SQVTM and CDR2 ANQGSEA. This CDR3 is 14 amino acids long. The CDR3 spells CSVEEAGSPYGYTF. The DNA for the CDR3 is TGCAGCGTTGAAGAGGCGGGTTCCCCCTATGGCTACACCTTC.

In this sample, this clone turned up once. V and J are TRBV11-3 and TRBJ1-4; D gene unclear. Germline CDR1 SGHNT, CDR2 YENEEA. The CDR3 contains 12 residues. Trimming removed 5 bases at V and 7 bases at J, with 8 bases between. CDR3 nucleotides: TGTGCCAGCAGCCTCACAAGTGAAAAACTGTTTTTT. Translated: CASSLTSEKLFF.

The genes are TRBV28 and TRBJ2-7; 8 bases line up with TRBD2. The germline V gene encodes CDR1 MDHEN and CDR2 SYDVKM. Germline trimming cut 6 bases from V and 3 bases from J; bases unmatched to any gene: 7. The CDR3 loop spans 14 amino acids. The CDR3 coding sequence is TGTGCCAGCAGACCAGCGGGAGTTAGCTACGAGCAGTACTTC. Translated, it gives CASRPAGVSYEQYF.

This sequence joins TRBV5-1 and TRBJ2-5; possibly TRBD2 for D (6 bases). V lost 0 bases, J lost 2 bases, and 11 bases lay in between. Germline V CDR1 and CDR2: SGHRS, YFSETQ. The CDR3 is 15 amino acids. The CDR3 nucleotides are TGCGCCAGCAGCTTGGGGGCGGGAACTCAAGAGACCCAGTACTTC. This sequence encodes CASSLGAGTQETQYF.

V gene TRBV4-1 combines with J gene TRBJ1-1, with no clear D. Germline V gene data show CDR1 as MGHRA and CDR2 as YSYEKL. The ends were cut back, 1 base at V and 2 bases at J, with 17 bases in the middle. The CDR3 length is 17 residues. Here the CDR3 reads CASSQVDMGFFNTEAFF. The CDR3, as DNA: TGCGCCAGCAGCCAAGTCGATATGGGGTTTTTTAACACTGAAGCTTTCTTT.

The rearrangement links TRBV11-2 to TRBJ2-3, with TRBD2 matching over 12 bases. The length of the CDR3 is 14 residues. Germline loops: CDR1 SGHAT, CDR2 FQNNGV. Unmatched junction bases numbered 7, after V lost 0 bases and J lost 15 bases. This chain's CDR3 is CASSLDPSGGAKYF. Here the CDR3 DNA reads TGTGCCAGCAGCTTAGATCCTAGCGGGGGGGCCAAATATTTT. Using reference TRBV11-2 and TRBJ2-3 for the parts outside the CDR3, the full variable domain is EAGVAQSPRYKIIEKRQSVAFWCNPISGHATLYWYQQILGQGPKLLIQFQNNGVVDDSQLPKDRFSAERLKGVDSTLKIQPAKLEDSAVYLCASSLDPSGGAKYFGPGTRLTVL.

The chain is built from TRBV9 and TRBJ1-4, with 8 bases matching TRBD1. The CDR3 has 15 residues. CDR1 is SGDLS, CDR2 YYNGEE, per germline. Germline trimming cut 3 bases from V and 2 bases from J; bases unmatched to any gene: 3. CDR3 DNA sequence: TGTGCCAGCAGCGCGAGGACAGGGACTAATGAAAAACTGTTTTTT. Protein sequence: CASSARTGTNEKLFF.

The chain combines TRBV7-8 with TRBJ2-7, with D possibly TRBD1 on 7 matching bases. V lost 2 bases and J 4 bases, leaving 9 bases between the germline ends. The CDR3 contains 13 residues. Germline CDR1 SGHVS, CDR2 FQNEAQ. The CDR3 DNA sequence: TGTGCCAGCAGCTTACAGGGGGGTTACGAGCAGTACTTC. This encodes CASSLQGGYEQYF.

This chain joins TRBV30 and TRBJ2-7; D is tentatively TRBD1 or TRBD2 (5 bases each). The germline gives CDR1 GTSNPN, CDR2 SVGIG (reference sequence). CDR3 length equals 13 residues. V shed 4 bases and J shed 4 bases, with 14 bases lying between them. Here the CDR3 reads CAWIHTRGYEQYF. The CDR3 DNA reads TGTGCCTGGATCCACACTAGGGGTTACGAGCAGTACTTC.

To note about this clone: An end of the junction does not agree with germline; a read error may underlie this. The V gene is TRBV4-2, the J gene TRBJ2-1, with a possible D match to TRBD2 (5 bases). CDR1 LGHNA and CDR2 YNFKEQ come from the germline V gene. The CDR3 spans 13 residues. The CDR3 loop is CASSQDRLALGVF. In DNA form, the CDR3 reads TGTGCCAGCAGCCAAGATCGCCTAGCTCTTGGAGTCTTC.

This chain joins TRBV7-2 and TRBJ1-2, with D possibly being TRBD1 (5 bases). Deletions cut 5 bases from V and 7 bases from J, with 17 bases between. Germline V lookup: CDR1 SGHTA, CDR2 FQGNSA. The CDR3 totals 14 residues. This CDR3 reads CASSPAGVSLGYTF. The CDR3 DNA sequence: TGTGCCAGCAGCCCCGCGGGGGTATCTCTTGGCTACACCTTC. The variable domain in full, with the rest retrieved from reference TRBV7-2 and TRBJ1-2, is GAGVSQSPSNKVTEKGKDVELRCDPISGHTALYWYRQSLGQGLEFLIYFQGNSAPDKSGLPSDRFSAERTGGSVSTLTIQRTQQEDSAVYLCASSPAGVSLGYTFGSGTRLTVV.

The genes are TRBV7-8 and TRBJ2-2; no clear D gene. V lost 5 bases to trimming and J lost 6 bases, with 10 bases between them. CDR1 is SGHVS and CDR2 is FQNEAQ in the germline V gene. CDR3 length equals 13 residues. The CDR3 DNA sequence: TGTGCCAGCAGCCATGATCTGGCCGGGGAGCTGTTTTTT. Encoded protein: CASSHDLAGELFF.

V is TRBV5-1 and J is TRBJ2-7; 7 positions match TRBD1. The CDR3 contains 14 residues. Germline values: CDR1 SGHRS, CDR2 YFSETQ. Trimming removed 1 base from V and 2 bases from J; junction bases left unmatched: 3. The CDR3 sequence is CASSLTGTAYEQYF. The CDR3 DNA reads TGCGCCAGCAGCTTGACCGGGACAGCCTACGAGCAGTACTTC.

The count of this clone is one. This rearrangement joins TRBV19 to TRBJ2-1; TRBD2 is a possible D gene (5 bases). The CDR3 runs to 15 residues. CDR1 and CDR2 from the germline V gene are LNHDA and SQIVND (reference sequence). V gave up 3 bases and J gave up 0 bases, with 9 bases separating them. CDR3 protein: CASSIMGSSYNEQFF. The CDR3 DNA sequence: TGTGCCAGTAGTATTATGGGGAGCTCCTACAATGAGCAGTTCTTC.

This chain uses TRBV11-2 with TRBJ2-2, with 8 bases matching TRBD1. Germline values: CDR1 SGHAT, CDR2 FQNNGV. Trimming took 1 base from V and 7 from J; bases not matched to a gene: 5. The CDR3 contains 15 residues. For the CDR3, the DNA is TGTGCCAGCAGCTTAGGACAGGGGTCGGGCGGGGAGCTGTTTTTT. This gives the protein CASSLGQGSGGELFF.

This chain joins TRBV4-2 and TRBJ2-1, with 14 bases that match TRBD2. CDR3 length equals 16 residues. CDR1 and CDR2 (germline): LGHNA, YNFKEQ. The J segment lost 4 bases and the V segment lost 1 base, leaving 0 bases of the junction unmatched. The CDR3 DNA follows: TGTGCCAGCAGCCAAGGACTAGCGGGGGGGTACAATGAGCAGTTCTTC. It codes for CASSQGLAGGYNEQFF.

The chain employs TRBV2 and TRBJ1-4, with 7 bases that match TRBD1. Trimming cost V 4 bases and J 3 bases; bases outside gene matches: 5. CDR3 length equals 15 residues. Germline V gene lookup returns CDR1 SNHLY and CDR2 FYNNEI. CDR3 DNA sequence: TGTGCCAGCAGTGGTCAGGGACAGCCTAATGAAAAACTGTTTTTT. This sequence encodes CASSGQGQPNEKLFF. The full variable domain, in which reference TRBV2 and TRBJ1-4 provide the parts outside the CDR3, is EPEVTQTPSHQVTQMGQEVILRCVPISNHLYFYWYRQILGQKVEFLVSFYNNEISEKSEIFDDQFSVERPDGSNFTLKIRSTKLEDSAMYFCASSGQGQPNEKLFFGSGTQLSVL.

The chain has TRBV7-6 and TRBJ2-7, with 7 positions matching TRBD1. Unmatched junction bases numbered 3, after V lost 4 bases and J lost 0 bases. Germline V lookup: CDR1 SGHVS, CDR2 FNYEAQ. CDR3 length: 14 residues. CDR3 in DNA: TGTGCCAGCAGCTCACGGGACAGCTCCTACGAGCAGTACTTC. Translation: CASSSRDSSYEQYF.

This chain joins TRBV10-3 and TRBJ2-3; D gene unclear. V lost 3 bases to trimming and J lost 3 bases, with 10 bases between them. Germline V gene data show CDR1 as ENHRY and CDR2 as SYGVKD. This CDR3 has 14 residues. CDR3 sequence (DNA): TGTGCCATCAGTGATGGTCAGCAAACAGATACGCAGTATTTT. Its protein is CAISDGQQTDTQYF.

This clone was observed a handful of times. V is TRBV10-1 and J is TRBJ1-1; D remains ambiguous. Looked up from germline, CDR1 is WNHNN and CDR2 is SYGVQD (reference sequence). Trimming removed 2 bases at V and 3 bases at J, with 10 bases between. The CDR3 covers 14 residues. CDR3 protein: CASSEGQGDTEAFF. The CDR3 region has the DNA TGCGCCAGCAGTGAGGGGCAAGGTGACACTGAAGCTTTCTTT.

Only one count was recorded for this clone. The CDR3 DNA reads as TGTGCCAGCAGCAGGGGACGGGGAGAGACCCAGTACTTC. Translating it yields CASSRGRGETQYF. The genes are TRBV5-6 and TRBJ2-5; D tentatively reads TRBD1 or TRBD2 (5 bases each). The CDR3 runs to 13 residues. Germline CDR1 and CDR2: SGHDT and YYEEEE. The V gene lost 4 bases and the J gene lost 4 bases, with 11 bases spanning the gap.

This clone was seen a single time. The chain recombines TRBV7-2 with TRBJ1-1; a weak D match, TRBD1 (6 bases). The V gene's germline CDR1 is SGHTA and CDR2 FQGNSA. Trimming pared 1 base from V and 10 bases from J, leaving 19 bases between. CDR3 length: 15 residues. The CDR3 loop is CASSLGGGIQGRAFF. The CDR3 DNA follows: TGTGCCAGCAGCTTAGGAGGGGGAATACAGGGTAGAGCTTTCTTT.

The gene calls are TRBV10-3 and TRBJ2-5; D is tentatively TRBD1 or TRBD2 (5 bases each). Germline V CDR1 and CDR2: ENHRY, SYGVKD. V was shortened by 11 bases and J by 1 base, with 17 bases between the two germline ends. The CDR3 loop spans 14 amino acids. As DNA, the CDR3 is TGTGCCGTACCCCCCAGGGAGCCCCAAGAGACCCAGTACTTC. Amino acids: CAVPPREPQETQYF.

The chain employs TRBV19 and TRBJ1-6, with D tentatively TRBD1 (6 bases). The germline V and J ends were trimmed by 7 bases and 2 bases, with 21 bases remaining between them. Germline V gene sequence: CDR1 LNHDA, CDR2 SQIVND (reference sequence). The CDR3 is 18 residues long. CDR3 DNA sequence: TGTGCCAGTACGAAAGCCTCACGGGGGGCCACCTATAATTCACCCCTCCACTTT. Protein product: CASTKASRGATYNSPLHF.